Listed below are T cell receptor beta chains from one sample, sequenced in a study of shared clonotypes between healthy human individuals. The assay was immunoSEQ multiplex PCR, and TCRdb's table has in-frame clones only and misses some. The sample contains about 2,100,000 clones, approximately 94% of which appear only once. The sample comprised naive CD8+ T cells from PBMCs. The receptors were gathered from a man between 18 and 35 years old in good health. Some clones in this sample may be carry-over from other donors' samples. CDR3s include the opening cysteine and the closing phenylalanine or tryptophan. Each record gives: CDR3 protein, V gene, J gene.

cdr3_aa: CASSSGQGANQPQHF
v_call: TRBV13
j_call: TRBJ1-5

cdr3_aa: CASSSETYNRQGSNTGELFF
v_call: TRBV27
j_call: TRBJ2-2

cdr3_aa: CASSELGPDNEQFF
v_call: TRBV6-1
j_call: TRBJ2-1

cdr3_aa: CASSQRQGPYNEQFF
v_call: TRBV11-3
j_call: TRBJ2-1

cdr3_aa: CASSQDRTGGNEQFF
v_call: TRBV4-3
j_call: TRBJ2-1

cdr3_aa: CASSSLLRVNTEAFF
v_call: TRBV6-5
j_call: TRBJ1-1

cdr3_aa: CASSGVTKDRVNYGYTF
v_call: TRBV27
j_call: TRBJ1-2

cdr3_aa: CASSEYSRSGANVLTF
v_call: TRBV6-1
j_call: TRBJ2-6

cdr3_aa: CASSRAWIGTYNEQFF
v_call: TRBV21-1
j_call: TRBJ2-1

cdr3_aa: CASSLASGLWAGAFF
v_call: TRBV5-6
j_call: TRBJ1-1

cdr3_aa: CASSQDPLGTLGDTQYF
v_call: TRBV4-1
j_call: TRBJ2-3

cdr3_aa: CASSEIVAANYGYTF
v_call: TRBV6-1
j_call: TRBJ1-2

cdr3_aa: CASSPAGPPEQYF
v_call: TRBV27
j_call: TRBJ2-7

cdr3_aa: CASSQELDREIVDTQYF
v_call: TRBV4-2
j_call: TRBJ2-3

cdr3_aa: CASHFRSGSSDTQYF
v_call: TRBV28
j_call: TRBJ2-3

cdr3_aa: CASSEWGAVGRGRREGPDEQYF
v_call: TRBV2
j_call: TRBJ2-7

cdr3_aa: CASSPSWASTSDEQFF
v_call: TRBV7-2
j_call: TRBJ2-1

cdr3_aa: CARNSNLLKNQETQYF
v_call: TRBV27
j_call: TRBJ2-5

cdr3_aa: CASRETESYGYTF
v_call: TRBV6-1
j_call: TRBJ1-2